This T cell receptor beta chain appears in the sequencing data of a study of blood T cell repertoires in COVID-19. The repertoire was sequenced with immunoSEQ multiplex PCR; TCRdb's copy has only in-frame clones and lacks some. Of fewer than 250,000 clones in the sample, 75% to 90% were seen once. The TCR sequence derives from a middle-aged woman with acute or convalescent COVID-19. The source material was peripheral blood.

DNA of the CDR3: TGTGCCAGCACCCTAACCGGGACAGGGTCAGCTTCACCCCTCCACTTT. Protein sequence: CASTLTGTGSASPLHF. The genes are TRBV6-6 and TRBJ1-6, with 9 bases matching TRBD1. The germline CDR1 and CDR2 sequences are MNHNY and SVGAGI (reference sequence). The CDR3 is 16 residues long. The V segment lost 7 bases and the J segment 9 bases; nucleotides outside the gene matches: 13.